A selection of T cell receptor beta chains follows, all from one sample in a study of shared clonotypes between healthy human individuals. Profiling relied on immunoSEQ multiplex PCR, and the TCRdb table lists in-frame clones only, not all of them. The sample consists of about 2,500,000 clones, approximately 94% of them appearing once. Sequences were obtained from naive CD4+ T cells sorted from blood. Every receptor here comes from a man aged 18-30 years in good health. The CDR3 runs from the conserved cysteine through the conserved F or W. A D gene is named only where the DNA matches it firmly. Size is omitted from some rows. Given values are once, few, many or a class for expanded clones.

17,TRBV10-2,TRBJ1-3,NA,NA,TGCGCCAGCAGACCTTCCGGGCAGGGACCCTTAGGTAACACCATATATTTT,CASRPSGQGPLGNTIYF
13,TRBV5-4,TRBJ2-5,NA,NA,TGTGCCAGCAGCTTGGGAGCGCAAGAGACCCAGTACTTC,CASSLGAQETQYF
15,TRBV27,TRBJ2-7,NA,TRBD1,TGTGCCAGCAGTTCCCCGGCAGACAGGGTGGACGAGCAGTACTTC,CASSSPADRVDEQYF
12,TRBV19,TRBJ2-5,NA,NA,TGTGCCAGTGGGGGTCCAGGCGGGACCCAGTACTTC,CASGGPGGTQYF
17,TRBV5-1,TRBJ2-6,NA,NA,TGCGCCAGCAGGAATGGGGGCCCACCCTCTGGGGCCAACGTCCTGACTTTC,CASRNGGPPSGANVLTF
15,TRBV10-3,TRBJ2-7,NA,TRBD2,TGTGCCATCAGTGAATCCGGACTAGCTTCCGATAGTCCGTACTTC,CAISESGLASDSPYF
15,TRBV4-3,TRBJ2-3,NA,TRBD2,TGCGCCAGCAGCCAAGTCGAGCGGGAGGAGGATACGCAGTATTTT,CASSQVEREEDTQYF
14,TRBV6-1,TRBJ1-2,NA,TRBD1,TGTGCCGCCTGGAAGGGGGCAACTAACTATGGCTACACCTTC,CAAWKGATNYGYTF
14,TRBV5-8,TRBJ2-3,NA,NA,TGTGCCAGCAGCACGGGACCGAACCAGGATACGCAGTATTTT,CASSTGPNQDTQYF
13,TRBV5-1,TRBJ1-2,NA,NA,TGCGCCAGCAGCTCAGAGGCTAACTATGGCTACACCTTC,CASSSEANYGYTF
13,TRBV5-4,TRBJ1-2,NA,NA,TGTGCCAGCAGCCCCGGCCAGACCTATGGCTACACCTTC,CASSPGQTYGYTF
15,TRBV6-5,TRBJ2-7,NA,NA,TGTGCCAGCAATCCTCGGGGCGGGGAAGGCTACGAGCAGTACTTC,CASNPRGGEGYEQYF
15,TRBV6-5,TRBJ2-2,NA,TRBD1,TGTGCCAGCAGTTCAGGGGGAGTTCTAGGCGGGGAGCTGTTTTTT,CASSSGGVLGGELFF
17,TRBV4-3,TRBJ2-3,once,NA,TGCGCCAGCAGCCTGAGGCCCCCCGTTGATGGTGCAGATACGCAGTATTTT,CASSLRPPVDGADTQYF
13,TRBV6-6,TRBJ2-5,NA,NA,TGTGCCAGCAGTACCCCCCTTCCCGAGACCCAGTACTTC,CASSTPLPETQYF
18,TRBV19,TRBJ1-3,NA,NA,TGTGCCAGTATCCCGGGGGTTCGTCGGGGGTCCTCTGGAAACACCATATATTTT,CASIPGVRRGSSGNTIYF
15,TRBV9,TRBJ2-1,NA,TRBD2,TGTGCCAGCAGCCCTCAGACTAGCGGGAATAATGAGCAGTTCTTC,CASSPQTSGNNEQFF
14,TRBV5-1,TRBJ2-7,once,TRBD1,TGCGCCAGCAGCTTAGGGACAGCAGTCTACGAGCAGTACTTC,CASSLGTAVYEQYF
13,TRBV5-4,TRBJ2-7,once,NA,TGTGCCAGCAGCTTTTGGGGTTCCTACGAGCAGTACTTC,CASSFWGSYEQYF
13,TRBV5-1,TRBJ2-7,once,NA,TGCGCCAGCGCGCCCGGGGTAGCCTACGAGCAGTACTTC,CASAPGVAYEQYF
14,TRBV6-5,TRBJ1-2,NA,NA,TGTGCCAGCAGTTATTTGGGCAGGAGCTATGGCTACACCTTC,CASSYLGRSYGYTF
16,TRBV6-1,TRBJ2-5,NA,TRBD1,TGTGCCAGCAGTAAAGGGGGACAGGGGCTCCAAGAGACCCAGTACTTC,CASSKGGQGLQETQYF
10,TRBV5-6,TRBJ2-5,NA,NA,TGTGCCAGCAGAGGAGAGACCCAGTACTTC,CASRGETQYF
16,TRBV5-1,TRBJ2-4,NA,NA,TGCGCCAGCAGCTGGACCGGGCCCTCAAAGGGGGACATTCAGTACTTC,CASSWTGPSKGDIQYF
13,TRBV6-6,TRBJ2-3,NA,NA,TGTGCCAGCAGTACACCCCAAGGGATCACGCAGTATTTT,CASSTPQGITQYF
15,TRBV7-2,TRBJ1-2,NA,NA,TGTGCCAGCAGCTTAGATACCTCGTCTCTGGGTGGCTACACCTTC,CASSLDTSSLGGYTF
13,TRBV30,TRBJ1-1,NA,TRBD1,TGTGCCTGGGACAGGGGGCTAAGTACTGAAGCTTTCTTT,CAWDRGLSTEAFF
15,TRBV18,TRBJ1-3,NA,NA,TGTGCCAGCTCAACCGGGACCCACCCTGGAAACACCATATATTTT,CASSTGTHPGNTIYF
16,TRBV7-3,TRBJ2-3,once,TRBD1,TGTGCCAGCAGCCCAACCCTGGACAGGGGGAGAGATACGCAGTATTTT,CASSPTLDRGRDTQYF
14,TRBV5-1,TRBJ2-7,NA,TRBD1,TGCGCCAGCAGCTTCGAGTCCAGGGGGCACGAGCAGTACTTC,CASSFESRGHEQYF